This T cell receptor (beta chain) was sequenced in a study of a mutant IDH1 vaccine in newly diagnosed glioma. Looking at the study overall: Following radiotherapy alone, or alongside temozolomide cycles, vaccination was started after an interval of 4-6 weeks. Earlier therapy was either radiotherapy, temozolomide, or both, and most got both.

Whole-study results and caveats: Pseudoprogression seemingly bore no relation to changes in top peripheral T cell clonotypes.

The repertoire was sequenced with immunoSEQ multiplex PCR; TCRdb's copy has only in-frame clones and lacks some. Of around 50,000 clones in the sample, 65% to 85% were seen once. Time point here: week 47, end of study. Every vaccination contained 300 ug of the mutant IDH1 20-mer peptide and was paired with topical imiquimod. The patients were given eight vaccinations, one each in weeks 1, 3, 5, 7, 11, 15, 19 and 23. Concerning this clone: What it recognizes is unknown.

Source: PBMCs, taken from a glioma patient whose treatment included an IDH1 peptide vaccine. This TCR derives from a woman aged 25 to 45 with glioma. Some clones in this sample may be carry-over from other donors' samples.

CDR3 residues: CSVDPGAGELFF. The CDR3, as DNA: TGCAGCGTTGACCCGGGAGCCGGGGAGCTGTTTTTT. The gene calls are TRBV29-1 and TRBJ2-2, with D possibly TRBD2 on 6 matching bases. This CDR3 region has 12 residues. V shed 3 bases and J shed 6 bases, with 8 bases lying between them. Germline-derived CDR1 and CDR2 are SQVTM and ANQGSEA.